This T cell receptor (beta chain) was obtained from a study of shared clonotypes between healthy human individuals (TCRdb year 2020). Looking at the study overall: Three men and two women, aged 18 to 49 years, made up the cohort. The study deeply sequenced blood TCR repertoires of several healthy adults to estimate repertoire size and the extent of clonotype sharing between individuals. Different laboratories and diverse techniques were used to prepare libraries and sequence TCR repertoires, to increase sequencing depth and limit assay-specific biases. Between about 0.8 and 9.5 billion PBMCs per donor were obtained by leukapheresis.

Turning to this clone: Its antigen is unknown. No clone much larger than this one lies a single base away; base qualities are absent.

What the study reported, not specific to this receptor: The genetic and exposure-history diversity represented was limited by the small number of donors. Pairwise subsampling led to the expectation that sequencing depth would affect the degree of clonotype sharing among donors. Sampling was limited to blood, and TCR repertoires in tissue likely differ from TCR repertoires in blood.

The donors were healthy, HIV-negative adults who had no recently reported acute infections or vaccinations. All donors were Caucasian adults living in Nashville, Tennessee, USA. For unsorted samples, some 100 million PBMCs were counted, and genomic DNA was extracted using the QIAamp DNA Blood Mini kit. After blood collection by leukapheresis, PBMCs were isolated using Ficoll-Histopaque density gradient centrifugation and then cryopreserved in the vapor phase of liquid nitrogen. As encoded in the germline V gene, CDR1 is MNHNS while CDR2 is SASEGT. The CDR3 sequence holds 14 residues, the cysteine and phenylalanine included. CDR3 DNA only is kept here, 42 bases in frame from base 1. V lost 5 bases and J lost 7 bases, and the count of bases not matched to a germline gene is 6. Using the deep immunoSEQ assay, multiplex PCR amplified TCR CDR3 regions from genomic DNA. For each cell subset, the extracted genomic DNA was distributed evenly across all wells of several immunoSEQ 96-well plates, and each plate served as one replicate. For unsorted PBMC, each replicate PCR was loaded with approximately 330 ng genomic DNA, equivalent to tens of thousands of T cell genomes. Unsorted PBMC genomic DNA was sequenced across ten immunoSEQ deep assay plates. Purified libraries were quantified with a Qubit 3.0 fluorometer, sized on a Bioanalyzer 2100, and re-quantified with the KAPA Library Quantification kit. Every immunoSEQ 96-well plate was sequenced on a dedicated single-read 150-cycle Illumina NextSeq 550 flow cell. Concerning the study's data processing: Because the immunoSEQ output included only junctional sequences and no quality scores, the filtering could not be the same as the filtering used for full-length reads. To assign V/J genes and CDR3, sequences were annotated against IMGT germline references using PyIR, a Python wrapper for IgBLAST v1.9. Reads were removed for weak V/J assignments (E-value above 1e-6), missing CDR3, stop codons, out-of-frame junctions, or ambiguous translated residues. V3J clonotypes were defined by identical inferred V gene, J gene, and CDR3 amino acid sequence. Percentage overlap between repertoires was calculated by dividing the number of shared unique clonotypes by the size of the smaller repertoire. RTK rarefaction, the Chao1 estimator, and Recon v2.1 estimates of unobserved clonotypes were used to assess repertoire richness. In its TCRdb copy, this immuneACCESS table keeps in-frame sequences only and misses some clones. Where compared with another copy, unresolved V genes explain less than half of these, and the others have no known cause. Clone size and V and J calls were adopted from that table, with D and trimming inferred from the DNA. This sample comprises around 500,000 clones, around 73% of them detected only once. The ten largest make up about 12% of the sample.

Material: PBMCs. The rearrangement joined TRBV6-1 to TRBJ1-4; 8 of the junction bases match TRBD1. The source of this sequence is a woman aged 40 to 49 in good health. Some clones in this sample may be carry-over from other donors' samples. The CDR3 corresponds to CASSTGQALEKLFF. The nucleotides are TGTGCCAGCAGTACGGGACAGGCCCTTGAAAAACTGTTTTTT.